Shown below are 29 T cell receptor beta chains from a single sample sequenced in a study of cytomegalovirus exposure and HLA in healthy donors. The PCR used 60 Vbeta and 13 Jbeta primers. Clones were sequenced by immunoSEQ multiplex PCR, and TCRdb holds only the in-frame ones, with some missing. The sample consists of under 170,000 clones, about three fifths of them appearing once. Input material: PBMCs. These TCRs come from a woman aged 60-70 years in good health and CMV-seropositive.

V is TRBV27 and J is TRBJ1-1; 10 bases line up with TRBD1. The CDR3 extends over 15 amino acids. V trimming: 3 bases; J trimming: 4 bases; junction bases outside the gene matches: 5. The germline CDR1 and CDR2 sequences are MNHEY and SMNVEV (reference sequence). CDR3 nucleotide sequence: TGTGCCAGCAGTTTCACCGGGACAGGGGCCACTGAAGCTTTCTTT. Residues: CASSFTGTGATEAFF.

The V and J genes are TRBV29-1 and TRBJ2-1; tentative D call: TRBD1 (6 bases). This CDR3 is built from 14 residues. Trimming took 0 bases from V and 4 from J, leaving 10 bases between them. The germline gives CDR1 SQVTM, CDR2 ANQGSEA. CDR3 sequence reads: CSVEEGALYNEQFF. The DNA of the CDR3 is TGCAGCGTTGAAGAGGGGGCGCTATACAATGAGCAGTTCTTC.

The rearrangement uses TRBV6-5 and TRBJ2-3, with 9 positions matching TRBD2. The trim removed 6 bases at V and 0 bases at J, leaving 4 bases unmatched. This CDR3 has 15 residues. Germline loops: CDR1 MNHEY, CDR2 SVGAGI. The CDR3 DNA reads as TGTGCCAGCAGGGAGACTAGCGGTAGCACAGATACGCAGTATTTT. It codes for CASRETSGSTDTQYF.

The chain employs TRBV5-4 and TRBJ1-2, with 7 bases lining up with TRBD1. CDR3 length: 15 residues. Trimming took 0 bases from V and 0 from J; bases not matched to a gene: 2. CDR1 is SGHNT, CDR2 YYREEE, per germline (reference sequence). CDR3 sequence (DNA): TGTGCCAGCAGCTTGGCCCAGGGGGCTAACTATGGCTACACCTTC. Its protein is CASSLAQGANYGYTF. Variable domain in full (rest from reference TRBV5-4 and TRBJ1-2): ETGVTQSPTHLIKTRGQQVTLRCSSQSGHNTVSWYQQALGQGPQFIFQYYREEENGRGNFPPRFSGLQFPNYSSELNVNALELDDSALYLCASSLAQGANYGYTFGSGTRLTVV.

The chain carries TRBV19 and TRBJ2-5; TRBD1 might be the D (5 bases). The V gene's germline CDR1 is LNHDA and CDR2 SQIVND (reference sequence). This CDR3 contains 15 residues. V lost 1 base to trimming and J lost 0 bases, with 9 bases between them. The CDR3 region has the DNA TGTGCCAGTAGTATAGCAACAGGCCACCAAGAGACCCAGTACTTC. It specifies CASSIATGHQETQYF.

This chain uses TRBV7-9 with TRBJ1-1, with 12 bases fitting TRBD1. With 5 bases clipped from V and 3 bases from J, the junction kept 7 bases outside the gene matches. The length of the CDR3 is 16 residues. Germline CDR1 SEHNR, CDR2 FQNEAQ (reference sequence). CDR3 residues: CASSPGQGASDTEAFF. As DNA, the CDR3 is TGTGCCAGCAGCCCGGGACAGGGGGCCTCGGACACTGAAGCTTTCTTT. Combining the CDR3 with reference TRBV7-9 and TRBJ1-1 gives the whole variable domain DTGVSQNPRHKITKRGQNVTFRCDPISEHNRLYWYRQTLGQGPEFLTYFQNEAQLEKSRLLSDRFSAERPKGSFSTLEIQRTEQGDSAMYLCASSPGQGASDTEAFFGQGTRLTVV.

This chain connects TRBV5-5 to TRBJ2-1; 11 nucleotides match TRBD2. This CDR3 spans 16 amino acids. Germline V gene data show CDR1 as SGHKS and CDR2 as YYEKEE (reference sequence). The junction had 5 bases not matched to a gene; V was cut back by 6 bases and J by 0 bases. The CDR3 spells CASTPLAGGSYNEQFF. The DNA of the CDR3 is TGTGCCAGCACCCCCCTAGCGGGAGGCTCCTACAATGAGCAGTTCTTC.

The J gene is TRBJ2-7, the V gene TRBV9; no clear D gene. The J call is in doubt because the DNA end fits TRBJ2-1 better. The CDR3 contains 15 residues. CDR1 and CDR2 from the germline V gene are SGDLS and YYNGEE. CDR3 in DNA: TGTGCCAGCAGCGGCACTGGTAGCTCCTACAATGAGCAGTTCTTC. This translates into CASSGTGSSYNEQFF.

A few counts support this clone. The V and J genes are TRBV7-8 and TRBJ1-4; D uncertain. V was trimmed by 5 bases and J by 0 bases, leaving 10 bases between them. The CDR3 is 15 residues long. Germline lookup yields CDR1 SGHVS and CDR2 FQNEAQ. CDR3 DNA sequence: TGTGCCAGCAGCACCCGACGGGCAACTAATGAAAAACTGTTTTTT. This translates into CASSTRRATNEKLFF. Full variable domain (remainder filled in from reference TRBV7-8 and TRBJ1-4): GAGVSQSPRYKVAKRGQDVALRCDPISGHVSLFWYQQALGQGPEFLTYFQNEAQLDKSGLPSDRFFAERPEGSVSTLKIQRTQQEDSAVYLCASSTRRATNEKLFFGSGTQLSVL.

The chain is built from TRBV11-3 and TRBJ1-1; a weak D match, TRBD1 (6 bases). CDR1 and CDR2 (germline): SGHNT, YENEEA. V lost 3 bases, J lost 5 bases, and 13 bases lay in between. There are 14 residues in the CDR3. The CDR3 reads CASSFRGGETEAFF. For the CDR3, the DNA is TGTGCCAGCAGCTTTCGCGGGGGCGAAACTGAAGCTTTCTTT.

This clone has only one observation. In nucleotides, the CDR3 is TGCGCCAGCAGCGCCGGGACAGGGACTGGAAACACCATATATTTT. Amino acids: CASSAGTGTGNTIYF. The chain recombines TRBV5-1 with TRBJ1-3; 9 bases line up with TRBD1. This CDR3 spans 15 amino acids. Trimming removed 4 bases from V and 2 bases from J; junction bases left unmatched: 4. Germline V gene lookup returns CDR1 SGHRS and CDR2 YFSETQ.

By proportion, this clone is medium-sized. CDR3 sequence (DNA): TGCGCCAGCAGTCCTAGTGGAAATGAGCAGTTCTTC. Protein product: CASSPSGNEQFF. The gene calls are TRBV23-1 and TRBJ2-1; no definite D call. TRBV23-1 is flagged as an ORF with uncertain function. Trimming took off 4 bases at V and 7 bases at J, with 8 bases between the two ends. The CDR3 loop spans 12 amino acids.

The chain combines TRBV4-2 with TRBJ2-7; D might be TRBD1 (5 bases). Trimming took off 0 bases at V and 5 bases at J, with 17 bases between the two ends. The CDR3 contains 16 residues. In germline, CDR1 is LGHNA, CDR2 YNFKEQ. CDR3 sequence (DNA): TGTGCCAGCAGCCAAGATCAGGGATCCCCGGCCCACGAGCAGTACTTC. Translating it yields CASSQDQGSPAHEQYF.

This clone was picked up a small number of times. The chain couples TRBV29-1 to TRBJ1-2; 7 bases line up with TRBD1. The CDR3 loop spans 14 amino acids. The V segment lost 2 bases and the J segment 3 bases; nucleotides outside the gene matches: 6. The germline gives CDR1 SQVTM, CDR2 ANQGSEA. The CDR3 nucleotides are TGCAGCGTTGAACGACAGGGATATGACTATGGCTACACCTTC. Translating gives CSVERQGYDYGYTF.

The chain has TRBV5-1 and TRBJ1-2; 11 bases match TRBD1. V was pared by 5 bases and J by 8 bases, with 11 bases of the junction left unmatched. This CDR3 spans 15 amino acids. The germline V gene encodes CDR1 SGHRS and CDR2 YFSETQ. For the CDR3, the DNA is TGCGCCAGCAGTGGTACCGGGACAGGGGGTCGCGGCTACACCTTC. Amino acid sequence: CASSGTGTGGRGYTF.

Worth noting for this clone: The same CDR3 arises from other DNA sequences in this sample as well. The chain carries TRBV7-8 and TRBJ1-1; a possible D gene is TRBD1 (5 bases). With 1 base removed from V and 1 base from J, the gap between germline ends came to 7 bases. Per germline, CDR1 SGHVS and CDR2 FQNEAQ. The CDR3 has 14 residues. The CDR3 sequence: CASSLVQGNTEAFF. The CDR3 nucleotides are TGTGCCAGCAGCTTAGTGCAGGGGAACACTGAAGCTTTCTTT. The full variable domain, with the rest looked up from reference TRBV7-8 and TRBJ1-1, is GAGVSQSPRYKVAKRGQDVALRCDPISGHVSLFWYQQALGQGPEFLTYFQNEAQLDKSGLPSDRFFAERPEGSVSTLKIQRTQQEDSAVYLCASSLVQGNTEAFFGQGTRLTVV.

The chain links TRBV5-5 to TRBJ2-7; 8 bases fit TRBD1. V lost 4 bases and J lost 1; bases outside the gene matches: 4. The CDR3 extends over 14 amino acids. CDR1 SGHKS and CDR2 YYEKEE come from the germline V gene (reference sequence). As DNA, the CDR3 is TGTGCCAGCAGCCAGTGGACAGGGTCCTACGAGCAGTACTTC. Amino acids: CASSQWTGSYEQYF.

V is TRBV6-5 and J is TRBJ2-3, with 8 positions matching TRBD1. Trimming took 6 bases from V and 1 from J; bases not matched to a gene: 6. The CDR3 is 15 residues long. CDR1 is MNHEY and CDR2 is SVGAGI in the germline V gene. The CDR3: CASSPQQGGTDTQYF. The CDR3 coding sequence is TGTGCCAGCAGCCCTCAACAGGGGGGCACAGATACGCAGTATTTT.

There are a few counts of this clone. V and J are TRBV28 and TRBJ1-5, with 7 bases fitting TRBD1. This CDR3 has 14 residues. Germline V lookup: CDR1 MDHEN, CDR2 SYDVKM. Losses at the gene ends were 5 bases for V and 6 bases for J; bases not matched to a gene: 7. CDR3 nucleotides: TGTGCCAGCAGTCACAGGGGAAGGGGTCAGCCCCAGCATTTT. This translates into CASSHRGRGQPQHF.

The chain joins TRBV11-1 to TRBJ2-5; D gene uncertain. Per the germline V gene, CDR1 is SGHAT and CDR2 is FQDESV (reference sequence). CDR3 size: 17 residues. Deletions cut 0 bases from V and 1 base from J, with 15 bases between. CDR3 protein: CASSLAGTERFQETQYF. Here the CDR3 DNA reads TGTGCCAGCAGCTTAGCAGGCACAGAGAGATTCCAAGAGACCCAGTACTTC.

This clone was picked up a small number of times. The rearrangement uses TRBV19 and TRBJ2-7; 11 bases line up with TRBD2. Germline CDR1 is LNHDA and CDR2 is SQIVND (reference sequence). The V gene end was trimmed by 1 base and the J gene end by 3 bases; junction bases not matched to a gene: 2. The CDR3 contains 15 residues. CDR3 nucleotide sequence: TGTGCCAGTAGTATAGGGGGACTAGCGGTCTACGAGCAGTACTTC. It yields the protein CASSIGGLAVYEQYF. The full variable domain, its missing parts supplied by reference TRBV19 and TRBJ2-7, is DGGITQSPKYLFRKEGQNVTLSCEQNLNHDAMYWYRQDPGQGLRLIYYSQIVNDFQKGDIAEGYSVSREKKESFPLTVTSAQKNPTAFYLCASSIGGLAVYEQYFGPGTRLTVT.

V is TRBV2 and J is TRBJ1-2, with 9 bases aligning to TRBD1. The CDR3 consists of 13 residues. Germline values: CDR1 SNHLY, CDR2 FYNNEI. With 7 bases clipped from V and 7 bases from J, the junction kept 7 bases outside the gene matches. CDR3 loop: CASNRDRDGGYTF. For the CDR3, the DNA is TGTGCCAGCAATCGGGACAGGGATGGTGGCTACACCTTC.

The V call is TRBV7-9, the J call TRBJ2-7; tentative D call: TRBD2 (5 bases). The CDR3 sequence is 16 residues long. V lost 1 base and J 0 bases, leaving 13 bases between the germline ends. The germline V gene encodes CDR1 SEHNR and CDR2 FQNEAQ (reference sequence). The CDR3 loop is CASSLVSGVDSYEQYF. The CDR3 coding sequence is TGTGCCAGCAGCTTAGTTTCCGGGGTGGACTCCTACGAGCAGTACTTC.

The chain is built from TRBV6-5 and TRBJ2-4; D uncertain. This CDR3 has 12 amino acids. The germline V gene has CDR1 MNHEY and CDR2 SVGAGI. Trimming cost V 5 bases and J 9 bases, with 11 bases left between them. The CDR3 here is CASSAAFGIQYF. In DNA, the CDR3 is TGTGCCAGCAGTGCGGCGTTCGGCATTCAGTACTTC.

The CDR3 here is CASSAPGRQPGELFF. CDR3 DNA: TGTGCCAGCAGTGCCCCGGGTCGCCAACCCGGGGAGCTGTTTTTT. The chain is built from TRBV2 and TRBJ2-2; D unresolved. CDR1 and CDR2 (germline): SNHLY, FYNNEI. Trimming removed 4 bases from V and 6 bases from J, with 15 bases in between. The CDR3 runs to 15 residues.

The V call is TRBV6-9, the J call TRBJ2-5; 9 bases agree with TRBD2. The DNA end favors TRBJ2-7, so the J call may be wrong. The CDR3 covers 16 residues. The germline gives CDR1 MNHGY, CDR2 SVAAGI. DNA of the CDR3: TGTGCCAGCAGTTATTGGGTGCTAGCGGGACCCTACGAGCAGTACTTC. This encodes CASSYWVLAGPYEQYF.

The V gene is TRBV5-4, the J gene TRBJ1-2; 7 bases match TRBD1. The CDR3 length is 16 residues. Trimming took 0 bases from V and 5 from J; bases not matched to a gene: 10. CDR1 is SGHNT and CDR2 is YYREEE in the germline V gene (reference sequence). CDR3 DNA: TGTGCCAGCAGCTTGGCCCGGACAGGTGCGCGGTATGGCTACACCTTC. Amino acids: CASSLARTGARYGYTF.

The gene calls are TRBV4-3 and TRBJ2-6; TRBD1 matches 9 bases. CDR1 LGHNA and CDR2 YSLEER come from the germline V gene. The CDR3 loop spans 20 amino acids. J lost 0 bases, V lost 0 bases, and 9 bases had no gene match. This CDR3 is CASSQDQLTGGFSGANVLTF. The CDR3 bases are TGCGCCAGCAGCCAAGATCAATTAACAGGGGGCTTCTCTGGGGCCAACGTCCTGACTTTC.

The chain links TRBV5-4 to TRBJ2-1; 13 nucleotides line up with TRBD2. V lost 9 bases to trimming and J lost 10 bases; unmatched junction nucleotides: 10. Germline lookup yields CDR1 SGHNT and CDR2 YYREEE (reference sequence). The CDR3 consists of 14 residues. The CDR3 spells CATLPPGLAGEQFF. CDR3 nucleotides: TGTGCCACCCTGCCGCCGGGACTAGCGGGAGAGCAGTTCTTC.